This T cell receptor beta chain is from a study of identical twins. Everyone who donated was a healthy Caucasian. This clonotype appeared a few times. Antigen: not known. Notes on the study in general: A cross-sectional statistical analysis, not follow-up of the same donors, supported the conclusions. Memory repertoires showed no such pattern, whereas abundant cord blood beta clonotypes carried fewer insertions.

V trimming: 3 bases; J trimming: 1 base; junction bases outside the gene matches: 1. Germline V gene lookup returns CDR1 SGHNT and CDR2 YYREEE (reference sequence). The length of the CDR3 is 13 residues. Addition of a universal primer site occurred through template switching, and cDNA carried unique molecular identifiers. Each CDR3 protein is one row after TCRdb ran MiXCR on the 5' RACE reads. There are 350,000 to 600,000 distinct CDR3 sequences in the sample; around 14% occur only once, and about 0.53% lies in the top ten. The data were also submitted as part of a second study, on yellow fever vaccine responses in identical twins.

This TCR came from a woman under 30 in good health. V usage is TRBV5-4 and J usage is TRBJ2-7; 7 bases line up with TRBD1. The sample taken for sequencing was CD4+ T cells sorted from blood. CDR3 residues: CASSWDRSYEQYF. The CDR3 DNA reads TGTGCCAGCAGCTGGGACAGATCCTACGAGCAGTACTTC.